This T cell receptor (beta chain) was profiled in a study of cytomegalovirus exposure and HLA in healthy donors. This clone was counted between two and nine times. Its specificity is unknown. The study ran its PCR with 60 Vbeta and 13 Jbeta primers. Produced via immunoSEQ multiplex PCR; TCRdb's table is partial and in-frame only. The sample contains 100,000 or so clones, around 78% of which appear only once. Whole-study findings and limits: Versus the approximately 700-donor mean, an Asian-associated ancestry cluster reportedly showed fewer N-insertions in a later analysis.

This sequence was found in a male donor in good health and CMV-seronegative. The sequenced sample consisted of PBMCs.

The CDR3 DNA follows: TGTGCCAGCAGTTACGGTCAGGGTAATGAAAAACTGTTTTTT. As protein: CASSYGQGNEKLFF. The chain uses TRBV6-5 and TRBJ1-4; possible D gene TRBD1, 5 bases. Trimming took off 2 bases at V and 4 bases at J, with 8 bases between the two ends. The germline V gene has CDR1 MNHEY and CDR2 SVGAGI. This CDR3 is 14 amino acids long.